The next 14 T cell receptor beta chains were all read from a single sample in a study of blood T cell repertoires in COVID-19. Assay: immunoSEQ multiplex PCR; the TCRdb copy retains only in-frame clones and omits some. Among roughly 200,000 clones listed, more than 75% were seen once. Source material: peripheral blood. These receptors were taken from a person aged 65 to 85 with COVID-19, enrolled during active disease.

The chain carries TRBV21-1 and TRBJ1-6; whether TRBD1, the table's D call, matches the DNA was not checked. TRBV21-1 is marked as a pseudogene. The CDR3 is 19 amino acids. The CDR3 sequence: CASSKDFQRQRSYNSPLHF. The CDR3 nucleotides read TGTGCCAGCAGCAAAGATTTTCAGCGACAGAGATCCTATAATTCACCCCTCCACTTT.

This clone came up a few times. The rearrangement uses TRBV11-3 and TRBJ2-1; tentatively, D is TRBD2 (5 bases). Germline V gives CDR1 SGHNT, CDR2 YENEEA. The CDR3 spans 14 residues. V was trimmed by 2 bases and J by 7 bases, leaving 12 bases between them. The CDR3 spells CASSLRGSSNEQFF. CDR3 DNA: TGTGCCAGCAGCTTACGGGGATCGTCAAATGAGCAGTTCTTC.

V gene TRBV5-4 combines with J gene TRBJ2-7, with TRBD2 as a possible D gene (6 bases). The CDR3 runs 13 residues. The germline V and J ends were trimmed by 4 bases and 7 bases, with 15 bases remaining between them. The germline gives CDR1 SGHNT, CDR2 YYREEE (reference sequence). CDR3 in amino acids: CASSPGLGREQYF. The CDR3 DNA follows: TGTGCCAGCAGCCCGGGACTGGGCAGGGAGCAGTACTTC.

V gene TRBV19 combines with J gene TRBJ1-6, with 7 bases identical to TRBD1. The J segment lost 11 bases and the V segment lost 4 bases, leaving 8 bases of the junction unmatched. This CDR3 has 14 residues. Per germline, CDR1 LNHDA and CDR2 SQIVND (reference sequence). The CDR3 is CASSTGTVGPPLHF. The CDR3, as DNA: TGTGCCAGTAGTACCGGGACAGTAGGGCCACCCCTCCACTTT.

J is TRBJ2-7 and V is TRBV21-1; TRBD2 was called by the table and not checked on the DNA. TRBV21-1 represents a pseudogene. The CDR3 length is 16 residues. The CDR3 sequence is CASPGVGISRVYEQYF. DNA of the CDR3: TGTGCCAGCCCCGGCGTCGGGATCAGCCGTGTCTACGAGCAGTACTTC.

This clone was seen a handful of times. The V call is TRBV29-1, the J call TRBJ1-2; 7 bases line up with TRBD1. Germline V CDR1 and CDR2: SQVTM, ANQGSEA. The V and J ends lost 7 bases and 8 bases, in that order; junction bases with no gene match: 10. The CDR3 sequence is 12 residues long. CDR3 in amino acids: CSAGQLDRGYTF. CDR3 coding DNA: TGCAGCGCGGGACAGCTTGATCGAGGCTACACCTTC.

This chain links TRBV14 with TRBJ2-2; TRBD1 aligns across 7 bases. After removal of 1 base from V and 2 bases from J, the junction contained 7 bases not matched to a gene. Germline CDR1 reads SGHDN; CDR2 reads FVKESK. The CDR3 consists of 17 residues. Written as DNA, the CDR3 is TGTGCCAGCAGCCAAGGGTTGACAGGGTATAACACCGGGGAGCTGTTTTTT. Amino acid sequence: CASSQGLTGYNTGELFF.

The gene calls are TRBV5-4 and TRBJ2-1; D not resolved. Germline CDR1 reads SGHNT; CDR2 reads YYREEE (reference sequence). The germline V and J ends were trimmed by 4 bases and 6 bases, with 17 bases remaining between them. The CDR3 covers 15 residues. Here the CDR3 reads CASSPRSGQTNEQFF. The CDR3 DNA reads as TGTGCCAGCAGCCCCCGATCTGGGCAGACCAATGAGCAGTTCTTC.

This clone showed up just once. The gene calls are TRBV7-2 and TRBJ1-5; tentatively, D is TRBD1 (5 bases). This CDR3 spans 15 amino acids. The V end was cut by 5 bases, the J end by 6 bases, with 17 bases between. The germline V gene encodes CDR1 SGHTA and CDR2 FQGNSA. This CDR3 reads CASSGSGGVGQPQHF. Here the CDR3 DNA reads TGTGCCAGCAGCGGTTCGGGGGGGGTTGGTCAGCCCCAGCATTTT.

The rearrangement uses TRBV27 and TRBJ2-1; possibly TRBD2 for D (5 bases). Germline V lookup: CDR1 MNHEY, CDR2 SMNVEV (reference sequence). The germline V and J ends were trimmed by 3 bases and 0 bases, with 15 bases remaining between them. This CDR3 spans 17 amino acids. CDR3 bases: TGTGCCAGCAGTTTTCCGGCGGGCTTTAGCTCCTACAATGAGCAGTTCTTC. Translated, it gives CASSFPAGFSSYNEQFF.

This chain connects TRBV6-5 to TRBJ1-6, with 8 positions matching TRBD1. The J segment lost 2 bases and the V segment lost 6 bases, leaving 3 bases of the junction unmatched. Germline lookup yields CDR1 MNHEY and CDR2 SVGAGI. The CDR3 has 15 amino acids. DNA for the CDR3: TGTGCCAGCAGCCAGGGGGCAGCCTATAATTCACCCCTCCACTTT. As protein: CASSQGAAYNSPLHF.

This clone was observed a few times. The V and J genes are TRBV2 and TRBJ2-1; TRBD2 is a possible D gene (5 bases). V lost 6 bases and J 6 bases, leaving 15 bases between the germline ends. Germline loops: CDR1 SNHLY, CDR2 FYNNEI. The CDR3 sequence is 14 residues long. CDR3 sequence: CASRPPTGINEQFF. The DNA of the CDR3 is TGTGCCAGCAGACCCCCCACGGGGATCAATGAGCAGTTCTTC.

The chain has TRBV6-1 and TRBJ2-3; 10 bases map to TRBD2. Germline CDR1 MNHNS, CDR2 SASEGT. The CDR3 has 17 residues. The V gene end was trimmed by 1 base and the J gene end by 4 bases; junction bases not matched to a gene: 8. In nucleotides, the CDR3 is TGTGCCAGCAGTGAAGGGGGCCTAGCGGGAGTTCCAGATACGCAGTATTTT. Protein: CASSEGGLAGVPDTQYF.

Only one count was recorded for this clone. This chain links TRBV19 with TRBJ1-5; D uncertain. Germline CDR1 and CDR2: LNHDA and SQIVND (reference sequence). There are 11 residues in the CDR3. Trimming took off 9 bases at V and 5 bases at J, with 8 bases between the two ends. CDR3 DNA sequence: TGTGCCAGCGGTTTAGATCAGCCCCAGCATTTT. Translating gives CASGLDQPQHF.